Described below is a single TCR beta chain sequence and its context. This clonotype was seen ten or more times. No cognate antigen has been identified for it. Per-nucleotide qualities are absent, and no much larger clonotype sits a single base away. V has 4 bases trimmed and J has 6 bases trimmed; junction bases matching no gene number 6. As encoded in the germline V gene, CDR1 is SGHRS while CDR2 is YFSETQ. The CDR3 numbers 15 residues from cysteine through phenylalanine. Just CDR3 DNA is preserved here, 45 bases in frame from base 1. This specimen comes from a study of T-cell reconstitution after alpha-beta-depleted transplantation in children listed by TCRdb under 2016. Context from the whole study: T-cell immune reconstitution after TCRalphabeta/CD19-depleted allogeneic hematopoietic cell transplantation in children was quantitatively tracked in the study by means of TCR repertoire profiling.

Receptor amplification or capture employed PCR. This sample was sequenced with an Illumina HiSeq 2500. TCR libraries were prepared with molecular barcoding, using unique molecular identifiers to normalize TCRbeta repertoire quantification. The raw public reads went through TCRdb reprocessing: fastp at Q25, MiXCR clone calling, in-frame beta chains kept. Entries that share a CDR3 protein sequence are merged under the most common genes and DNA. The sample yields about 110,000 distinct CDR3 sequences; over 9% were counted once. The top ten clonotypes cover around 8.5% of the sample. Sequences were derived from PBMCs from the stem cell graft donor, sampled from the stem cell graft. The chain uses TRBV5-1 and TRBJ2-7, with 14 central nucleotides matching TRBD2. The origin of this receptor is a human donor who donated a stem cell graft to a child with acute lymphoblastic leukemia. CDR3 region: CASSPGLAGESEQYF. The DNA sequence reads TGCGCCAGCAGCCCGGGACTAGCGGGGGAATCCGAGCAGTACTTC.